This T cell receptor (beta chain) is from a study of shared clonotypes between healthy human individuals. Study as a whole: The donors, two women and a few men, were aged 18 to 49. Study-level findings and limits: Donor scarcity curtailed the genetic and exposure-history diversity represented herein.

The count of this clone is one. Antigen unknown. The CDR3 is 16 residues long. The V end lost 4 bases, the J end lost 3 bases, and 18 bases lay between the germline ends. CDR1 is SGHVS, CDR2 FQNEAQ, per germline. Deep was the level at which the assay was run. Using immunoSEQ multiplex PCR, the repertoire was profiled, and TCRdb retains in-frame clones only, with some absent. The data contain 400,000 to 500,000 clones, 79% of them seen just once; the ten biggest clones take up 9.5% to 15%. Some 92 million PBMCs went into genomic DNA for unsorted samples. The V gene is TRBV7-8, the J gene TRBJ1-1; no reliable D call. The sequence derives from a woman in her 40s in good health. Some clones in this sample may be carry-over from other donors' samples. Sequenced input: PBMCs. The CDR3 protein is CASSSPEWIRDTEAFF. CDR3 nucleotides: TGTGCCAGCAGCTCCCCTGAGTGGATTCGGGACACTGAAGCTTTCTTT.